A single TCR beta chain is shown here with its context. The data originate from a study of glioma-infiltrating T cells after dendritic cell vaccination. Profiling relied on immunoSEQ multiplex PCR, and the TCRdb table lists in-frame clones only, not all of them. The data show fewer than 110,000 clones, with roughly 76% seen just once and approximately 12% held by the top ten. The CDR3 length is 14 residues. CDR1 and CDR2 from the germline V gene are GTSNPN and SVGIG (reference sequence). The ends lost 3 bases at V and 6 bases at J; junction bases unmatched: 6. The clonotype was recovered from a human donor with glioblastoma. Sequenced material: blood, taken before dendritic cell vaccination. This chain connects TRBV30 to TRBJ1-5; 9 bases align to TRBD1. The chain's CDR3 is CAWSRDREGQPQHF. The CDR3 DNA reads TGTGCCTGGAGCCGGGACAGGGAAGGTCAGCCCCAGCATTTT.